The 21 T cell receptor beta chains below all came from one sample that was sequenced in a study of T cells in Graves' hyperthyroidism and ophthalmopathy. The CDR3 regions of TCR beta were amplified from RNA transcripts. HTBI primers were used for first-round RT-PCR of the TCR CDR3. MiXCR, applied by TCRdb to the multiplex PCR reads, yields one record per CDR3 protein. The sample carries 250,000 to 350,000 distinct CDR3 sequences, around 16% recorded once. Material for sequencing was blood. All receptors come from a man aged 25 to 40 with Graves' hyperthyroidism.

The gene calls are TRBV5-8 and TRBJ1-3, with D possibly matching TRBD1 (5 bases). The V gene's germline CDR1 is SGHTS and CDR2 YDEGEE. V lost 1 base and J 9 bases, leaving 11 bases between the germline ends. This CDR3 spans 13 amino acids. CDR3 region: CASSLPGASTIYF. CDR3 nucleotides: TGTGCCAGCAGCTTGCCCGGGGCGAGCACCATATATTTT.

The CDR3 here is CASSVAGSGGEEQYF. In DNA form, the CDR3 reads TGTGCCAGCAGCGTAGCTGGCAGCGGCGGCGAGGAGCAGTACTTC. The chain recombines TRBV9 with TRBJ2-7; D possibly corresponds to TRBD2 (5 bases). CDR1 SGDLS and CDR2 YYNGEE come from the germline V gene. The CDR3 consists of 15 residues. The V gene lost 0 bases and the J gene lost 7 bases, with 17 bases spanning the gap.

The sample holds many counts of this clonotype. V is TRBV28 and J is TRBJ2-1; D is unresolved. Trimming left V 3 bases short and J 5 bases short, with 5 bases between. Germline-derived CDR1 and CDR2 are MDHEN and SYDVKM. The CDR3 is made up of 12 amino acids. CDR3 nucleotides: TGTGCCAGCAGTTTTAGTGACAATGAGCAGTTCTTC. Translation: CASSFSDNEQFF. The variable domain in full, with the rest retrieved from reference TRBV28 and TRBJ2-1, is DVKVTQSSRYLVKRTGEKVFLECVQDMDHENMFWYRQDPGLGLRLIYFSYDVKMKEKGDIPEGYSVSREKKERFSLILESASTNQTSMYLCASSFSDNEQFFGPGTRLTVL.

The J gene is TRBJ2-7, the V gene TRBV27; no clear D. V shed 4 bases and J shed 3 bases, with 16 bases lying between them. This CDR3 is built from 15 residues. From germline, CDR1 is MNHEY and CDR2 SMNVEV (reference sequence). CDR3 nucleotide sequence: TGTGCCAGCAGTTCCCCCCCGGACCTCCTCTACGAGCAGTACTTC. This sequence encodes CASSSPPDLLYEQYF.

This clonotype was counted at least ten times. This sequence joins TRBV7-2 and TRBJ2-5; D is possibly TRBD1 (7 bases). Germline V gives CDR1 SGHTA, CDR2 FQGNSA. There are 14 residues in the CDR3. V was cut by 5 bases and J by 4 bases, with 14 bases left in between. The CDR3 loop reads CASSQPQGGETQYF. CDR3 DNA sequence: TGTGCCAGCAGCCAACCCCAGGGGGGAGAGACCCAGTACTTC.

A note on this clonotype: The conserved final phenylalanine or tryptophan is absent from the CDR3, which likely points to a read error. The CDR3 DNA reads as TGTGCCAGCAGCCAGGGACAGCGCGAGCAGTACCTC. The encoded protein is CASSQGQREQYL. The J gene is TRBJ2-7, the V gene TRBV7-9, with 7 bases that match TRBD1. CDR3 length: 12 residues. V lost 5 bases, J lost 6 bases, and 4 bases stayed unmatched. Germline assignment: CDR1 SEHNR and CDR2 FQNEAQ (reference sequence).

This clonotype was seen a handful of times. This may be a read error, as it is one base from a much larger clone. V is TRBV11-3 and J is TRBJ2-7; D unresolved. This CDR3 has 15 residues. Germline V lookup: CDR1 SGHNT, CDR2 YENEEA. CDR3 residues: CASSNKGSDSYERYF. The CDR3 DNA follows: TGTGCCAGCAGCAATAAGGGCAGTGACTCCTACGAGCGGTACTTC. The entire variable domain, with the rest obtained from reference TRBV11-3 and TRBJ2-7, is as follows: EAGVVQSPRYKIIEKKQPVAFWCNPISGHNTLYWYLQNLGQGPELLIRYENEEAVDDSQLPKDRFSAERLKGVDSTLKIQPAELGDSAVYLCASSNKGSDSYERYFGPGTRLTVT.

In its sample, this clonotype was seen many times. The chain joins TRBV6-1 to TRBJ1-1, with D perhaps matching TRBD1 (6 bases). Trimming cost V 4 bases and J 1 base, with 7 bases left between them. The CDR3 runs to 13 residues. Germline CDR1 MNHNS, CDR2 SASEGT. The CDR3 nucleotides are TGTGCCAGCAGTGCACAGGGGAACACTGAAGCTTTCTTT. Its translation is CASSAQGNTEAFF.

The chain uses TRBV4-1 and TRBJ2-1; the match to TRBD2 covers 7 bases. Germline CDR1 is MGHRA and CDR2 is YSYEKL. V gave up 1 base and J gave up 9 bases; unmatched junction bases: 21. CDR3 length equals 19 residues. The CDR3 nucleotides are TGCGCCAGCAGCCAAGGGGGATTTATTCGACTAGCACCCGTTCGTGAGCAGTTCTTC. This sequence encodes CASSQGGFIRLAPVREQFF.

Only a few counts were recorded for this clonotype. This sequence joins TRBV19 and TRBJ1-4; perhaps TRBD1 as D (5 bases). Trimming pared 5 bases from V and 6 bases from J, leaving 10 bases between. There are 13 residues in the CDR3. CDR1 and CDR2 (germline): LNHDA, SQIVND (reference sequence). CDR3 residues: CASSGDQYEKLFF. Written as DNA, the CDR3 is TGTGCCAGTAGTGGGGACCAATATGAAAAACTGTTTTTT.

This clonotype was recorded many times. The V call is TRBV28, the J call TRBJ2-7; 9 bases are a match to TRBD2. The CDR3 totals 16 residues. Germline assignment: CDR1 MDHEN and CDR2 SYDVKM. V lost 3 bases, J lost 3 bases, and 9 bases stayed unmatched. The CDR3: CASSLSGLAGSYEQYF. Here the CDR3 DNA reads TGTGCCAGCAGTTTGAGTGGGCTAGCGGGGAGCTACGAGCAGTACTTC. Looking up the rest from reference TRBV28 and TRBJ2-7 gives the full variable domain: DVKVTQSSRYLVKRTGEKVFLECVQDMDHENMFWYRQDPGLGLRLIYFSYDVKMKEKGDIPEGYSVSREKKERFSLILESASTNQTSMYLCASSLSGLAGSYEQYFGPGTRLTVT.

This clonotype was recorded a few times. The chain has TRBV3-1 and TRBJ2-7, with D possibly being TRBD1 or TRBD2 (5 bases each). The CDR3 is 15 amino acids. Trimming pared 3 bases from V and 5 bases from J, leaving 17 bases between. Per the germline V gene, CDR1 is LGHDT and CDR2 is YNNKEL (reference sequence). CDR3 region: CASSQGAGRDHEQYF. For the CDR3, the DNA is TGTGCCAGCAGCCAGGGCGCAGGAAGGGACCACGAGCAGTACTTC.

Ten or more counts support this clonotype. The genes are TRBV6-6 and TRBJ1-4, with TRBD1 as a possible D gene (5 bases). The CDR3 length is 15 residues. Germline CDR1 and CDR2: MNHNY and SVGAGI (reference sequence). V was trimmed by 2 bases and J by 13 bases, leaving 20 bases between them. Written as DNA, the CDR3 is TGTGCCAGCAGTTACGCCAGGGACCTCACAAGCGGACTGTTTTTT. This encodes CASSYARDLTSGLFF.

This clonotype was seen many times. CDR3 sequence (DNA): TGCAGTGCTAGCTGGGGAGGGGCTGGATATGGCTACACCTTC. Its translation: CSASWGGAGYGYTF. V and J are TRBV20-1 and TRBJ1-2; weak D call: TRBD1 (5 bases). CDR1 DFQATT and CDR2 SNEGSKA come from the germline V gene (reference sequence). The CDR3 sequence is 14 residues long. V was clipped by 3 bases and J by 5 bases, with 16 bases between them.

Points on this clonotype: This could be a read error, since a much larger clone is one nucleotide away. The chain is built from TRBV12-3 or TRBV12-4 and TRBJ2-2; tentative D call: TRBD2 (5 bases). This CDR3 contains 13 residues. The CDR3 reads CASSFAVAGEPFF. The CDR3 coding sequence is TGTGCCAGCAGTTTTGCCGTCGCCGGGGAGCCGTTTTTT.

V usage is TRBV12-3 or TRBV12-4 and J usage is TRBJ2-1; 16 positions agree with TRBD2. J gave up 9 bases and V 6 bases, and 2 bases lay outside the gene matches. The CDR3 is 14 amino acids. CDR3 DNA sequence: TGTGCCAGCAGGGGGACTAGCGGGAGGGTTGAGCAGTTCTTC. Protein product: CASRGTSGRVEQFF.

This sequence joins TRBV20-1 and TRBJ2-4; D perhaps matches TRBD2 (5 bases). The ends were cut back, 0 bases at V and 0 bases at J, with 12 bases in the middle. Germline V gives CDR1 DFQATT, CDR2 SNEGSKA (reference sequence). The CDR3 contains 16 residues. The CDR3 here is CSARDGVRVAKNIQYF. The CDR3 DNA sequence: TGCAGTGCTAGAGATGGGGTGCGGGTAGCCAAAAACATTCAGTACTTC.

This clonotype was recorded many times. The chain joins TRBV20-1 to TRBJ1-2, with TRBD1 matching over 7 bases. Germline trimming cut 0 bases from V and 6 bases from J; bases unmatched to any gene: 10. This CDR3 has 15 residues. The germline CDR1 and CDR2 sequences are DFQATT and SNEGSKA (reference sequence). As DNA, the CDR3 is TGCAGTGCTAGAGATTTTCGACAGGGCGAGAATGGCTACACCTTC. Protein product: CSARDFRQGENGYTF.

This clonotype was seen ten or more times. The rearrangement uses TRBV30 and TRBJ1-6; the D gene is possibly TRBD1 (5 bases). Germline assignment: CDR1 GTSNPN and CDR2 SVGIG (reference sequence). The CDR3 length is 14 residues. The CDR3, as DNA: TGTGTCGCTCAGACCGGGACGGATAATTCACCCCTCCACTTT. Protein sequence: CVAQTGTDNSPLHF.

The chain employs TRBV20-1 and TRBJ2-7; D may be TRBD2 (5 bases). Germline lookup yields CDR1 DFQATT and CDR2 SNEGSKA (reference sequence). The CDR3 runs 11 residues. Trimming removed 5 bases from V and 4 bases from J, with 9 bases in between. As DNA, the CDR3 is TGCAGTGCTCGGAGGACGTACGAGCAGTACTTC. Amino acid sequence: CSARRTYEQYF.

There are many counts of this clonotype. V and J are TRBV7-6 and TRBJ2-1; 10 positions agree with TRBD2. Germline loops: CDR1 SGHVS, CDR2 FNYEAQ. V was pared by 4 bases and J by 7 bases, with 10 bases of the junction left unmatched. The CDR3 loop spans 16 amino acids. The CDR3 protein is CASSSRLKRGGNEQFF. The CDR3 region has the DNA TGTGCCAGCAGCTCACGCCTTAAGCGGGGGGGGAATGAGCAGTTCTTC.